Following are 26 T cell receptor beta chains from one sample sequenced in a study of CD8 T cells in Susac syndrome. The authors reverse transcribed roughly 0.5 to 1 ug RNA with random hexamers. MiXCR was run by TCRdb on the immunoSEQ multiplex PCR reads, yielding one entry per CDR3 protein. Here the sample spans more than 200,000 distinct CDR3 sequences, about 93% being singletons. What was sequenced was CD8+ T cells from PBMCs. All receptors derive from a human donor with multiple sclerosis.

The CDR3 sequence is CASSQSGGRGTEAFF. The CDR3 DNA sequence: TGTGCCAGCAGCCAATCTGGGGGGCGAGGCACTGAAGCTTTCTTT. The chain joins TRBV14 to TRBJ1-1, with D possibly being TRBD1 (6 bases). V was pared by 2 bases and J by 4 bases, with 14 bases between. The CDR3 covers 15 residues. The germline V gene encodes CDR1 SGHDN and CDR2 FVKESK. The full variable domain, in which reference TRBV14 and TRBJ1-1 provide the parts outside the CDR3, is EAGVTQFPSHSVIEKGQTVTLRCDPISGHDNLYWYRRVMGKEIKFLLHFVKESKQDESGMPNNRFLAERTGGTYSTLKVQPAELEDSGVYFCASSQSGGRGTEAFFGQGTRLTVV.

The CDR3 DNA sequence: TGTGCCAGTAGTCCAACTAGCGGGGGGGCCGATGAGCAGTTCTTC. Encoded protein: CASSPTSGGADEQFF. The chain has TRBV19 and TRBJ2-1, with TRBD2 matching 13 bases. The CDR3 spans 15 residues. The V and J ends lost 5 bases and 8 bases, in that order; junction bases with no gene match: 6. From germline, CDR1 is LNHDA and CDR2 SQIVND (reference sequence).

This rearrangement joins TRBV15 to TRBJ2-5; D may be TRBD1 (6 bases). The CDR3 runs 16 residues. Germline V gene sequence: CDR1 LNHNV, CDR2 YYDKDF (reference sequence). V gave up 0 bases and J gave up 3 bases, with 14 bases separating them. CDR3 bases: TGTGCCACCAGCAGAGAAGGCACAGGGTGGGAAGAGACCCAGTACTTC. It encodes CATSREGTGWEETQYF.

V and J are TRBV27 and TRBJ2-7; D gene uncertain. The germline V gene encodes CDR1 MNHEY and CDR2 SMNVEV (reference sequence). Trimming removed 5 bases from V and 4 bases from J, with 6 bases in between. The CDR3 runs to 11 residues. CDR3 region: CASSPQYEQYF. The CDR3 nucleotides are TGTGCCAGCAGTCCTCAATACGAGCAGTACTTC.

The rearrangement joins TRBV20-1 to TRBJ1-1; D is ambiguous. Trimming shortened V by 0 bases and J by 3 bases, and 5 bases separated the two germline ends. This CDR3 has 12 amino acids. In germline, CDR1 is DFQATT, CDR2 SNEGSKA (reference sequence). The CDR3 loop reads CSARDRYTEAFF. In nucleotides, the CDR3 is TGCAGTGCTAGAGATCGGTACACTGAAGCTTTCTTT.

The table lists this clonotype with a count of one. This rearrangement joins TRBV2 to TRBJ2-7, with 8 bases lining up with TRBD1. The CDR3 totals 14 residues. Germline CDR1 reads SNHLY; CDR2 reads FYNNEI. The trim removed 6 bases at V and 2 bases at J, leaving 6 bases unmatched. Written as DNA, the CDR3 is TGTGCCAGCAGGAGGGACAGGTTGACCTACGAGCAGTACTTC. This encodes CASRRDRLTYEQYF.

A few counts support this clonotype. The J gene is TRBJ1-2, the V gene TRBV27; possible D gene TRBD1, 5 bases. Trimming pared 3 bases from V and 6 bases from J, leaving 11 bases between. The CDR3 is made up of 13 amino acids. Germline V lookup: CDR1 MNHEY, CDR2 SMNVEV (reference sequence). The CDR3 DNA sequence: TGTGCCAGCAGTTTGGGGGGAGGGGATGGCTACACCTTC. It encodes CASSLGGGDGYTF.

The chain links TRBV7-8 to TRBJ2-5; 9 nucleotides match TRBD2. The CDR3 spans 16 residues. Germline CDR1 is SGHVS and CDR2 is FQNEAQ. V shed 5 bases, J shed 3 bases, and the junction held 10 bases outside the gene matches. This chain's CDR3 is CASSPPGGGEEETQYF. The DNA of the CDR3 is TGTGCCAGCAGCCCGCCCGGCGGGGGGGAGGAAGAGACCCAGTACTTC.

This clonotype was observed once. The chain uses TRBV7-8 and TRBJ2-7; 9 bases align to TRBD2. The CDR3 sequence is 15 residues long. Germline V gives CDR1 SGHVS, CDR2 FQNEAQ. V dropped 1 base and J dropped 4; count of bases not matched to a gene: 5. CDR3: CASSLGWLAGYEQYF. DNA for the CDR3: TGTGCCAGCAGCTTAGGGTGGCTAGCGGGGTACGAGCAGTACTTC.

The rearrangement links TRBV28 to TRBJ1-2; D is unclear. Trimming removed 3 bases at V and 4 bases at J, with 9 bases between. CDR3 length: 13 residues. Germline CDR1 is MDHEN and CDR2 is SYDVKM. The CDR3 region is CASSLGSSYGYTF. The CDR3 coding sequence is TGTGCCAGCAGTTTGGGCAGCTCCTATGGCTACACCTTC.

The V call is TRBV7-3, the J call TRBJ1-1; weak D call: TRBD1 (5 bases). Germline V gene lookup returns CDR1 SGHTA and CDR2 FQGTGA. The V end was cut by 2 bases, the J end by 5 bases, with 12 bases between. CDR3 length: 14 residues. The chain's CDR3 is CASSLAGTETEAFF. Here the CDR3 DNA reads TGTGCCAGCAGCTTAGCAGGGACTGAAACTGAAGCTTTCTTT.

The chain recombines TRBV5-6 with TRBJ1-1; D remains unclear. The CDR3 sequence is 12 residues long. V lost 0 bases and J lost 7, with 7 bases in between. CDR1 and CDR2 (germline): SGHDT, YYEEEE. CDR3 amino acids: CASSLDPDEAFF. CDR3 coding DNA: TGTGCCAGCAGCTTGGACCCAGATGAAGCTTTCTTT.

The gene calls are TRBV7-8 and TRBJ1-1; D remains ambiguous. The V end was cut by 1 base, the J end by 6 bases, with 9 bases between. Germline V gene data show CDR1 as SGHVS and CDR2 as FQNEAQ. This CDR3 comprises 13 residues. CDR3 coding DNA: TGTGCCAGCAGCTTAGGGGGAAGGCCTGAAGCTTTCTTT. Encoded protein: CASSLGGRPEAFF. The whole variable domain, filled in from reference TRBV7-8 and TRBJ1-1, reads GAGVSQSPRYKVAKRGQDVALRCDPISGHVSLFWYQQALGQGPEFLTYFQNEAQLDKSGLPSDRFFAERPEGSVSTLKIQRTQQEDSAVYLCASSLGGRPEAFFGQGTRLTVV.

The chain has TRBV7-9 and TRBJ1-2, with D hard to call. Trimming removed 7 bases at V and 6 bases at J, with 9 bases between. The CDR3 is 11 amino acids. Per the germline V gene, CDR1 is SEHNR and CDR2 is FQNEAQ (reference sequence). CDR3 residues: CASTIGDGYTF. The CDR3 nucleotides read TGTGCCAGCACCATCGGGGATGGCTACACCTTC.

The DNA of the CDR3 is TGTGCCAGCAGCTTGGGCGGGACAGGACCTACGAAGCAGTACTTC. Its translation: CASSLGGTGPTKQYF. The rearrangement links TRBV7-9 to TRBJ2-7; 8 bases map to TRBD1. The CDR3 extends over 15 amino acids. The J segment lost 8 bases and the V segment lost 3 bases, leaving 12 bases of the junction unmatched. Germline V gives CDR1 SEHNR, CDR2 FQNEAQ (reference sequence).

The chain uses TRBV13 and TRBJ2-2; D is possibly TRBD2 (6 bases). V was trimmed by 5 bases and J by 3 bases, leaving 10 bases between them. From germline, CDR1 is PRHDT and CDR2 FYEKMQ (reference sequence). CDR3 length: 14 residues. CDR3 nucleotides: TGTGCCAGCAGCCCGGGACTCCACACCGGGGAGCTGTTTTTT. Its translation: CASSPGLHTGELFF.

The chain uses TRBV19 and TRBJ2-2; D unclear. The CDR3 runs 13 residues. Germline V lookup: CDR1 LNHDA, CDR2 SQIVND (reference sequence). V lost 3 bases to trimming and J lost 7 bases, with 9 bases between them. This CDR3 reads CASSIGGNGELFF. For the CDR3, the DNA is TGTGCCAGTAGTATTGGCGGAAACGGGGAGCTGTTTTTT. Filled out from reference TRBV19 and TRBJ2-2, the complete variable domain reads DGGITQSPKYLFRKEGQNVTLSCEQNLNHDAMYWYRQDPGQGLRLIYYSQIVNDFQKGDIAEGYSVSREKKESFPLTVTSAQKNPTAFYLCASSIGGNGELFFGEGSRLTVL.

The gene calls are TRBV19 and TRBJ1-1; TRBD1 matches at 11 bases. The CDR3 has 15 residues. V was clipped by 5 bases and J by 4 bases; unmatched bases: 6. Per germline, CDR1 LNHDA and CDR2 SQIVND (reference sequence). The DNA for the CDR3 is TGTGCCAGTAGTCCCGCCGGGACAGGGGGCACTGAAGCTTTCTTT. It encodes CASSPAGTGGTEAFF.

The CDR3 DNA reads TGTGCCAGCAGCGATTACCCCGGGTCCTCCTACGAGCAGTACTTC. This sequence encodes CASSDYPGSSYEQYF. The chain has TRBV28 and TRBJ2-7, with no clear D. The CDR3 extends over 15 amino acids. V was shortened by 6 bases and J by 0 bases, with 15 bases between the two germline ends. Germline V gene lookup returns CDR1 MDHEN and CDR2 SYDVKM.

The chain links TRBV13 to TRBJ2-1; 9 nucleotides align to TRBD2. Germline loops: CDR1 PRHDT, CDR2 FYEKMQ (reference sequence). This CDR3 is built from 17 residues. Losses at the gene ends were 5 bases for V and 5 bases for J; bases not matched to a gene: 13. The CDR3 spells CASSGEVAGAQNNEQFF. CDR3 sequence (DNA): TGTGCCAGCAGCGGAGAGGTAGCGGGGGCTCAGAACAATGAGCAGTTCTTC. Complete variable domain (other parts from reference TRBV13 and TRBJ2-1): AAGVIQSPRHLIKEKRETATLKCYPIPRHDTVYWYQQGPGQDPQFLISFYEKMQSDKGSIPDRFSAQQFSDYHSELNMSSLELGDSALYFCASSGEVAGAQNNEQFFGPGTRLTVL.

The rearrangement joins TRBV29-1 to TRBJ2-3, with 10 positions matching TRBD1. CDR3 length: 16 residues. Trimming took 6 bases from V and 5 from J; bases not matched to a gene: 14. Germline CDR1 is SQVTM and CDR2 is ANQGSEA. The CDR3 sequence is CSVRRIGTGAGDTQYF. The DNA for the CDR3 is TGCAGCGTCCGACGGATCGGGACAGGGGCCGGAGATACGCAGTATTTT.

The gene calls are TRBV3-1 and TRBJ1-2; D is perhaps TRBD1 (6 bases). The ends were cut back, 6 bases at V and 5 bases at J, with 28 bases in the middle. The germline V gene has CDR1 LGHDT and CDR2 YNNKEL (reference sequence). The CDR3 sequence is 18 residues long. The CDR3 bases are TGTGCCAGCAGTACACAAGACGCTATCCCAGCGAGGGGGTATGGCTACACCTTC. Translation: CASSTQDAIPARGYGYTF.

This chain uses TRBV19 with TRBJ1-1; 8 bases match TRBD1. Germline loops: CDR1 LNHDA, CDR2 SQIVND (reference sequence). This CDR3 is 20 amino acids long. J lost 0 bases, V lost 2 bases, and 17 bases had no gene match. CDR3 amino acids: CASSIRDRLEVLGVNTEAFF. CDR3 sequence (DNA): TGTGCCAGTAGTATAAGGGACAGGTTGGAGGTTTTAGGGGTGAACACTGAAGCTTTCTTT.

With regard to this clonotype: No conserved phenylalanine or tryptophan ends this CDR3, so it is likely a read error. The rearrangement links TRBV4-3 to TRBJ2-1; 11 nucleotides match TRBD2. Per germline, CDR1 LGHNA and CDR2 YSLEER. The CDR3 loop spans 18 amino acids. V was clipped by 0 bases and J by 7 bases; unmatched bases: 11. In nucleotides, the CDR3 is TGCGCCAGCAGCCAAGATAGCCTAGCGGGAGGATCCGGAAATGAGCAGTTCCTC. The encoded protein is CASSQDSLAGGSGNEQFL.

The gene calls are TRBV13 and TRBJ1-3; D gene ambiguous. With 8 bases removed from V and 4 bases from J, the gap between germline ends came to 6 bases. CDR1 is PRHDT and CDR2 is FYEKMQ in the germline V gene (reference sequence). The length of the CDR3 is 11 residues. CDR3 residues: CASGLGNTIYF. DNA of the CDR3: TGTGCCAGCGGGTTGGGAAACACCATATATTTT.

The chain is built from TRBV30 and TRBJ1-5, with D unresolved. Per the germline V gene, CDR1 is GTSNPN and CDR2 is SVGIG (reference sequence). The CDR3 contains 14 residues. V dropped 3 bases and J dropped 1 base, with 10 bases sitting between them. This chain's CDR3 is CAWSASQSNQPQHF. The DNA of the CDR3 is TGTGCCTGGAGCGCCTCCCAAAGCAATCAGCCCCAGCATTTT.